The present T cell receptor (beta chain) was sequenced within a study of blood T cells in healthy people across ages. The CDR3 covers 16 residues. The V and J ends lost 4 bases and 2 bases, in that order; junction bases with no gene match: 7. This clonotype was recorded many times. The use of a sample-barcoded 5' primer and a J-beta primer mix characterized a second PCR of about 7 to 12 cycles. TCRdb re-called the 5' RACE reads through MiXCR, storing one row per CDR3 protein. The sample lists hundreds of thousands of distinct CDR3 sequences, about 30% occurring once. The receptor was isolated from a woman older than 75 in good health. This rearrangement joins TRBV12-3 or TRBV12-4 to TRBJ2-2, with 7 nucleotides matching TRBD1. The sequencing input was blood. The CDR3 reads CASSSRGLRNTGELFF. Here the CDR3 DNA reads TGTGCCAGCAGTTCAAGGGGGCTGCGAAACACCGGGGAGCTGTTTTTT.